The 19 T cell receptor beta chains in this list originate from one sample, sequenced in a study of tissue T cells after allogeneic stem cell transplantation. Clones were sequenced by immunoSEQ multiplex PCR, and TCRdb holds only the in-frame ones, with some missing. This table has about 4,700 clones, around two thirds appearing once. Sequenced here: left colon tissue, sampled at autopsy. The receptors derive from a male donor aged 60 or over with lung cancer.

The chain links TRBV27 to TRBJ2-7; 7 bases are shared with TRBD1. CDR1 and CDR2 (germline): MNHEY, SMNVEV (reference sequence). The CDR3 contains 16 residues. The V gene end was trimmed by 3 bases and the J gene end by 6 bases; junction bases not matched to a gene: 14. The CDR3 is CASSLQSGRGFGEQYF. For the CDR3, the DNA is TGTGCCAGCAGTTTGCAGTCCGGCAGGGGGTTTGGCGAGCAGTACTTC.

This clone was detected only a few times. The V and J genes are TRBV20-1 and TRBJ1-5, with a possible D match to TRBD1 (6 bases). Trimming removed 3 bases at V and 5 bases at J, with 14 bases between. CDR1 DFQATT and CDR2 SNEGSKA come from the germline V gene (reference sequence). CDR3 length: 14 residues. As DNA, the CDR3 is TGCAGTGCTAGTAACGGGGGCGCAGATCAGCCCCAGCATTTT. This sequence encodes CSASNGGADQPQHF.

The chain employs TRBV19 and TRBJ1-5; D call uncertain. This CDR3 has 14 residues. Germline V gene sequence: CDR1 LNHDA, CDR2 SQIVND (reference sequence). V was clipped by 3 bases and J by 4 bases, with 10 bases between them. Here the CDR3 DNA reads TGTGCCAGTAGTATTATGGGTCTAAATCAGCCCCAGCATTTT. This sequence encodes CASSIMGLNQPQHF.

The rearrangement joins TRBV28 to TRBJ1-3; D unclear. This CDR3 has 14 amino acids. Per germline, CDR1 MDHEN and CDR2 SYDVKM. V lost 5 bases to trimming and J lost 0 bases, with 8 bases between them. CDR3 in DNA: TGTGCCAGCAGTCCCCGCCTCTCTGGAAACACCATATATTTT. It specifies CASSPRLSGNTIYF.

This clone was detected once. The rearrangement joins TRBV5-1 to TRBJ2-3; a possible D gene is TRBD2 (5 bases). Looked up from germline, CDR1 is SGHRS and CDR2 is YFSETQ. Trimming removed 0 bases at V and 2 bases at J, with 7 bases between. The CDR3 totals 14 residues. The CDR3 reads CASSLAGITDTQYF. For the CDR3, the DNA is TGCGCCAGCAGCTTGGCGGGGATCACAGATACGCAGTATTTT. Based on the CDR3 plus reference TRBV5-1 and TRBJ2-3, the full variable domain is KAGVTQTPRYLIKTRGQQVTLSCSPISGHRSVSWYQQTPGQGLQFLFEYFSETQRNKGNFPGRFSGRQFSNSRSEMNVSTLELGDSALYLCASSLAGITDTQYFGPGTRLTVL.

The chain joins TRBV4-3 to TRBJ1-4, with TRBD1 as a possible D gene (6 bases). The CDR3 contains 16 residues. V was shortened by 1 base and J by 5 bases, with 14 bases between the two germline ends. Germline values: CDR1 LGHNA, CDR2 YSLEER. The DNA of the CDR3 is TGCGCCAGCAGCCAAGTCGGGGGGGCCGCAAATGAAAAACTGTTTTTT. It translates to CASSQVGGAANEKLFF.

This chain uses TRBV10-1 with TRBJ2-2; 7 nucleotides agree with TRBD1. This CDR3 has 14 residues. Germline trimming cut 6 bases from V and 5 bases from J; bases unmatched to any gene: 6. The germline V gene encodes CDR1 WNHNN and CDR2 SYGVQD (reference sequence). The CDR3 DNA reads TGCGCCAGCAGCTTACAGGGGTGGACCGGGGAGCTGTTTTTT. Its translation: CASSLQGWTGELFF.

This rearrangement joins TRBV6-2 or TRBV6-3 to TRBJ1-1; 11 nucleotides align to TRBD1. V lost 6 bases, J lost 1 base, and 10 bases stayed unmatched. The CDR3 is made up of 17 amino acids. The germline gives CDR1 MNHEY, CDR2 SVGEGT. For the CDR3, the DNA is TGTGCCAGCAGGCCTATTACCGGGACAGGGGGGAACACTGAAGCTTTCTTT. It yields the protein CASRPITGTGGNTEAFF.

The chain uses TRBV6-5 and TRBJ1-5, with D possibly being TRBD1 (6 bases). In germline, CDR1 is MNHEY, CDR2 SVGAGI. The V end was cut by 2 bases, the J end by 6 bases, with 11 bases between. The CDR3 consists of 14 residues. DNA for the CDR3: TGTGCCAGCAGTTACGAGGGGGGAGTTCAGCCCCAGCATTTT. Amino acids: CASSYEGGVQPQHF.

CDR3 sequence (DNA): TGTGCCAGCAGCGGCCGTGGGGGGACGAGCTCCTACGAGCAGTACTTC. As protein: CASSGRGGTSSYEQYF. V is TRBV9 and J is TRBJ2-7; maybe TRBD2 (6 bases). V was cut by 3 bases and J by 0 bases, with 16 bases left in between. CDR3 size: 16 residues. Germline lookup yields CDR1 SGDLS and CDR2 YYNGEE. The whole variable domain, remainder taken from reference TRBV9 and TRBJ2-7, is DSGVTQTPKHLITATGQRVTLRCSPRSGDLSVYWYQQSLDQGLQFLIQYYNGEERAKGNILERFSAQQFPDLHSELNLSSLELGDSALYFCASSGRGGTSSYEQYFGPGTRLTVT.

The chain has TRBV5-6 and TRBJ1-1; D is unclear. The V end was cut by 4 bases, the J end by 2 bases, with 9 bases between. The CDR3 length is 13 residues. The germline V gene encodes CDR1 SGHDT and CDR2 YYEEEE. The chain's CDR3 is CASSTKPNTEAFF. For the CDR3, the DNA is TGTGCCAGCAGCACTAAACCAAACACTGAAGCTTTCTTT.

The chain has TRBV9 and TRBJ1-5, with 8 nucleotides matching TRBD1. This CDR3 comprises 15 residues. Germline assignment: CDR1 SGDLS and CDR2 YYNGEE. The ends lost 4 bases at V and 0 bases at J; junction bases unmatched: 3. In DNA form, the CDR3 reads TGTGCCAGCAGCCGACAGGGGTTTAGCAATCAGCCCCAGCATTTT. It yields the protein CASSRQGFSNQPQHF.

The rearrangement joins TRBV4-1 to TRBJ1-1; no firm D call. Germline V gene sequence: CDR1 MGHRA, CDR2 YSYEKL. V was shortened by 0 bases and J by 7 bases, with 9 bases between the two germline ends. The CDR3 runs to 13 residues. CDR3 nucleotide sequence: TGCGCCAGCAGCCAAGATGGATGGATTGAAGCTTTCTTT. It encodes CASSQDGWIEAFF.

Here the CDR3 reads CASSEGLRGNQPQHF. The CDR3 nucleotides are TGTGCCAGCAGTGAGGGTTTAAGGGGCAATCAGCCCCAGCATTTT. J is TRBJ1-5 and V is TRBV6-1; D gene ambiguous. This CDR3 is 15 amino acids long. Germline assignment: CDR1 MNHNS and CDR2 SASEGT. Trimming took off 3 bases at V and 2 bases at J, with 11 bases between the two ends.

V gene TRBV7-2 combines with J gene TRBJ2-7; 12 bases are a match to TRBD1. The CDR3 has 17 amino acids. Looked up from germline, CDR1 is SGHTA and CDR2 is FQGNSA. V lost 3 bases, J lost 6 bases, and 12 bases stayed unmatched. The CDR3 loop is CASSLLGQGASSGEQYF. The CDR3 DNA reads as TGTGCCAGCAGCTTGCTGGGACAGGGGGCTTCATCAGGCGAGCAGTACTTC.

The rearrangement links TRBV18 to TRBJ2-1; D uncertain. Between the trimmed V and J ends, which lost 2 bases and 8 bases, there was a span of 16 bases. Germline V gene data show CDR1 as KGHSH and CDR2 as LQKENI. This CDR3 contains 15 residues. The DNA for the CDR3 is TGTGCCAGCTCACCAAACGCCCCTGGGCAGGATGAGCAGTTCTTC. Its protein is CASSPNAPGQDEQFF.

The V call is TRBV6-1, the J call TRBJ1-2; the D is unclear. The germline CDR1 and CDR2 sequences are MNHNS and SASEGT. The CDR3 is 14 residues long. V lost 2 bases to trimming and J lost 5 bases, with 12 bases between them. Written as DNA, the CDR3 is TGTGCCAGCAGTGAAAATAAGCTAGTTTATGGCTACACCTTC. This encodes CASSENKLVYGYTF.

This chain joins TRBV3-1 (or the pseudogene TRBV3-2) and TRBJ1-6, with D perhaps matching TRBD1 (6 bases). The CDR3 consists of 13 residues. Germline lookup yields CDR1 LGHDT and CDR2 YNNKEL (reference sequence). Trimming took off 5 bases at V and 13 bases at J, with 15 bases between the two ends. DNA of the CDR3: TGTGCCAGCAGCGACGGCCGGACAGTCCCCCTCCACTTT. Protein sequence: CASSDGRTVPLHF.

This chain connects TRBV12-3 or TRBV12-4 to TRBJ2-2; 8 bases fit TRBD2. V lost 7 bases and J lost 4; bases outside the gene matches: 2. The CDR3 loop spans 13 amino acids. CDR3 in amino acids: CASKSGSTGELFF. CDR3 bases: TGTGCCAGCAAGAGCGGGAGCACCGGGGAGCTGTTTTTT.